A selection of T cell receptor beta chains follows, all from one sample in a study of blood T cell repertoires in COVID-19. TCRdb keeps only in-frame clones here, not all; method: immunoSEQ multiplex PCR. The sample has over 85,000 clones, roughly 79% seen once. The sample consisted of peripheral blood. The receptors originated from a woman over 75 with active or convalescent COVID-19. Both conserved end residues are part of each CDR3. Each record gives: J gene, V gene, D gene, clone size, CDR3 DNA, CDR3 protein. A D gene is named only where the DNA matches it firmly. Some rows mark clone size as missing; the rest say once, few, many or name a class of expanded clone.

j_gene: TRBJ1-4; v_gene: TRBV18; d_gene: TRBD1; abundance: -; CDR3nt: TGTGCCAGCTCGGCGGACAGGGAGTTCGGCGAAAAACTGTTTTTT; CDR3aa: CASSADREFGEKLFF
j_gene: TRBJ1-2; v_gene: TRBV28; d_gene: TRBD1; abundance: -; CDR3nt: TGTGCCAGCAGGCCAGCCGGGACAGGGGGAGGCTACACCTTC; CDR3aa: CASRPAGTGGGYTF
j_gene: TRBJ2-1; v_gene: TRBV19; d_gene: TRBD2; abundance: -; CDR3nt: TGTGCCAGTAGTAGGGCGGGAGCCCTCTCCTACAATGAGCAGTTCTTC; CDR3aa: CASSRAGALSYNEQFF
j_gene: TRBJ2-2; v_gene: TRBV4-1; d_gene: TRBD2; abundance: -; CDR3nt: TGCGCCAGCAGCCAACCCGCGGGGGGGGCAAAGGTCGGGGAGCTGTTTTTT; CDR3aa: CASSQPAGGAKVGELFF
j_gene: TRBJ1-1; v_gene: TRBV2; d_gene: -; abundance: -; CDR3nt: TGTGCCAGCATCGGCAGGGCCCTGAACACTGAAGCTTTCTTT; CDR3aa: CASIGRALNTEAFF
j_gene: TRBJ2-5; v_gene: TRBV5-1; d_gene: -; abundance: -; CDR3nt: TGCGCCAGCAGCTTGGTGGCAGGCGGGCCAGAGACCCAGTACTTC; CDR3aa: CASSLVAGGPETQYF
j_gene: TRBJ2-3; v_gene: TRBV28; d_gene: -; abundance: -; CDR3nt: TGTGCCAGCACCATAACGGGACTCGGCTACGATACGCAGTATTTT; CDR3aa: CASTITGLGYDTQYF
j_gene: TRBJ2-1; v_gene: TRBV2; d_gene: -; abundance: -; CDR3nt: TGTGCCAGCAGTGAATGGGGACAAGACTCCTACAATGAGCAGTTCTTC; CDR3aa: CASSEWGQDSYNEQFF
j_gene: TRBJ2-3; v_gene: TRBV30; d_gene: TRBD2; abundance: -; CDR3nt: TGTGCCTGGAGCGGGTCGGCGGGAGGGCCGATTTTGGCAGATACGCAGTATTTT; CDR3aa: CAWSGSAGGPILADTQYF
j_gene: TRBJ2-7; v_gene: TRBV27; d_gene: TRBD2; abundance: -; CDR3nt: TGTGCCAGCGCCTTTCAATCTAGCGGGGATATTTACGAGCAGTACTTC; CDR3aa: CASAFQSSGDIYEQYF
j_gene: TRBJ1-1; v_gene: TRBV5-1; d_gene: -; abundance: -; CDR3nt: TGCGCCAGCAGCGCGGACTGGAGGGGCACTGAAGCTTTCTTT; CDR3aa: CASSADWRGTEAFF
j_gene: TRBJ2-2; v_gene: TRBV5-1; d_gene: -; abundance: once; CDR3nt: TGCGCCAGCAGCTTGATGGACAGCCTCACCGGGGAGCTGTTTTTT; CDR3aa: CASSLMDSLTGELFF
j_gene: TRBJ2-2; v_gene: TRBV28; d_gene: TRBD2; abundance: -; CDR3nt: TGTGCCAGCAGACTAGCGGGGCCGAACACCGGGGAGCTGTTTTTT; CDR3aa: CASRLAGPNTGELFF
j_gene: TRBJ1-2; v_gene: TRBV7-2; d_gene: TRBD1; abundance: -; CDR3nt: TGTGCCAGCAGCTTAGCGTTGGGGACAGGGGGCTCTGGCTACACCTTC; CDR3aa: CASSLALGTGGSGYTF
j_gene: TRBJ2-7; v_gene: TRBV9; d_gene: -; abundance: -; CDR3nt: TGTGCCAGCAGCGTAGGCGGGTCCCAATACGAGCAGTACTTC; CDR3aa: CASSVGGSQYEQYF
j_gene: TRBJ2-5; v_gene: TRBV2; d_gene: TRBD2; abundance: -; CDR3nt: TGTGCCAGCAGTGAAGCCCTCCCTAGCGGGTACCAAGAGACCCAGTACTTC; CDR3aa: CASSEALPSGYQETQYF
j_gene: TRBJ2-7; v_gene: TRBV21-1; d_gene: -; abundance: -; CDR3nt: TGTGCCAGCAGCAAAGGTACGCTATCCTACGAGCAGTACTTC; CDR3aa: CASSKGTLSYEQYF
j_gene: TRBJ2-5; v_gene: TRBV25-1; d_gene: -; abundance: -; CDR3nt: TGTGCCAGCAGTGAGATGACAGGCCAAGAGACCCAGTACTTC; CDR3aa: CASSEMTGQETQYF
j_gene: TRBJ2-7; v_gene: TRBV7-2; d_gene: -; abundance: -; CDR3nt: TGTGCCAGCAGCCGTACCCCGGGGAACTACGAGCAGTACTTC; CDR3aa: CASSRTPGNYEQYF
j_gene: TRBJ2-7; v_gene: TRBV29-1; d_gene: TRBD1; abundance: -; CDR3nt: TGCAGCGTTGTAGGGGACAGGGGAGCCTACGAGCAGTACTTC; CDR3aa: CSVVGDRGAYEQYF
j_gene: TRBJ2-5; v_gene: TRBV7-2; d_gene: TRBD1; abundance: -; CDR3nt: TGTGCCAGCAGCTTAGCGTACAGGGGAGCCCAAGAGACCCAGTACTTC; CDR3aa: CASSLAYRGAQETQYF
j_gene: TRBJ2-5; v_gene: TRBV6-5; d_gene: -; abundance: -; CDR3nt: TGTGCCAGCAGTTACAACCCTAGCGATTATCGAGAGACCCAGTACTTC; CDR3aa: CASSYNPSDYRETQYF
j_gene: TRBJ2-1; v_gene: TRBV7-9; d_gene: TRBD2; abundance: once; CDR3nt: TGTGCCAGCAGCTCCGAGCGGGAGTTGCTCGGTGAGCAGTTCTTC; CDR3aa: CASSSERELLGEQFF
j_gene: TRBJ2-1; v_gene: TRBV7-6; d_gene: -; abundance: -; CDR3nt: TGTGCCAGCAGCATCCAACGCGGGGGCACCTCCTACAATGAGCAGTTCTTC; CDR3aa: CASSIQRGGTSYNEQFF
j_gene: TRBJ2-1; v_gene: TRBV12-3/TRBV12-4; d_gene: TRBD1; abundance: -; CDR3nt: TGTGCCAGCAGCTACGGGACAGGGGAGCAGTTCTTC; CDR3aa: CASSYGTGEQFF
j_gene: TRBJ2-3; v_gene: TRBV2; d_gene: -; abundance: -; CDR3nt: TGTGCCAGCACCAGGGCGACAGATACGCAGTATTTT; CDR3aa: CASTRATDTQYF
j_gene: TRBJ2-2; v_gene: TRBV7-3; d_gene: -; abundance: -; CDR3nt: TGTGCCAGCAGCCACGGGAGAGGAGGCACCGGGGAGCTGTTTTTT; CDR3aa: CASSHGRGGTGELFF
j_gene: TRBJ1-1; v_gene: TRBV6-2/TRBV6-3; d_gene: -; abundance: -; CDR3nt: TGTGCCAGCAGCTCCTTAATCGCTGAAGCTTTCTTT; CDR3aa: CASSSLIAEAFF
j_gene: TRBJ2-1; v_gene: TRBV3-1/TRBV3-2; d_gene: -; abundance: -; CDR3nt: TGTGCCAGCAGCCAAGCCTTCAGGGAAGACAATGAGCAGTTCTTC; CDR3aa: CASSQAFREDNEQFF
j_gene: TRBJ2-1; v_gene: TRBV27; d_gene: -; abundance: -; CDR3nt: TGTGCCAGCAGTCGGACACCCGTTAGCTCCTACAATGAGCAGTTCTTC; CDR3aa: CASSRTPVSSYNEQFF
j_gene: TRBJ2-2; v_gene: TRBV24-1; d_gene: -; abundance: -; CDR3nt: TGTGCCACCAGTGATGAGGGTACCGGGGAGCTGTTTTTT; CDR3aa: CATSDEGTGELFF
j_gene: TRBJ2-1; v_gene: TRBV20-1; d_gene: TRBD2; abundance: -; CDR3nt: TGCAGTGCTAGTGATAGCGGGAGTCTGGGGAATGAGCAGTTCTTC; CDR3aa: CSASDSGSLGNEQFF
j_gene: TRBJ2-1; v_gene: TRBV11-2; d_gene: -; abundance: -; CDR3nt: TGTGCCAGCAGCTTACTCGGTGGGAGATTCGACAATGAGCAGTTCTTC; CDR3aa: CASSLLGGRFDNEQFF
j_gene: TRBJ2-2; v_gene: TRBV2; d_gene: -; abundance: -; CDR3nt: TGTGCCAGCATCCCTCTTGCCCCCACAGGTACCGGGGAGCTGTTTTTT; CDR3aa: CASIPLAPTGTGELFF
j_gene: TRBJ2-7; v_gene: TRBV29-1; d_gene: TRBD1; abundance: -; CDR3nt: TGCAGCGCCAACCTCCGGGACAGGCCCTCCTACGAGCAGTACTTC; CDR3aa: CSANLRDRPSYEQYF
j_gene: TRBJ1-4; v_gene: TRBV15; d_gene: -; abundance: -; CDR3nt: TGTGCCACCAGCAGAGCCCCGAATGAAAAACTGTTTTTT; CDR3aa: CATSRAPNEKLFF
j_gene: TRBJ2-7; v_gene: TRBV4-3; d_gene: TRBD2; abundance: -; CDR3nt: TGCGCCAGCAGCCAAGTACGAGCTAGCGGGAGTTTTTGGGAGCAGTACTTC; CDR3aa: CASSQVRASGSFWEQYF
j_gene: TRBJ2-1; v_gene: TRBV7-3; d_gene: TRBD2; abundance: -; CDR3nt: TGTGCCAGCAGCTTAAGGGCGGCTAGCGGGAGAGGCAATGAGCAGTTCTTC; CDR3aa: CASSLRAASGRGNEQFF
j_gene: TRBJ2-7; v_gene: TRBV4-1; d_gene: -; abundance: few; CDR3nt: TGCGCCAGCAGCCAAGACCCAGCGGGCTCCTACGAGCAGTACTTC; CDR3aa: CASSQDPAGSYEQYF
j_gene: TRBJ1-2; v_gene: TRBV5-5; d_gene: -; abundance: few; CDR3nt: TGTGCCAGCAGCTTGGATGGGGGCGGGTATGGCTACACCTTC; CDR3aa: CASSLDGGGYGYTF
j_gene: TRBJ1-2; v_gene: TRBV2; d_gene: -; abundance: -; CDR3nt: TGTGCCAGCAGTCTTGGACAGTATAACTATGGCTACACCTTC; CDR3aa: CASSLGQYNYGYTF
j_gene: TRBJ2-3; v_gene: TRBV15; d_gene: TRBD1; abundance: -; CDR3nt: TGTGCCACCAGCAGAGTATTCGGGACAGGGAGCACAGATACGCAGTATTTT; CDR3aa: CATSRVFGTGSTDTQYF